These 26 T cell receptor beta chains originate from one sample sequenced in a study of T cell repertoires in cytomegalovirus infection. Each CDR3 protein is one row after TCRdb ran MiXCR on the reads. The sample has a few hundred thousand distinct CDR3 sequences, about 13% seen once. The sequenced sample was PBMCs. The receptors stem from a human donor in good health (CMV status not recorded). Some clones in this sample may be carry-over from other donors' samples.

This clonotype was detected a few times. V gene TRBV2 combines with J gene TRBJ1-5, with TRBD1 as a possible D gene (5 bases). Trimming cost V 6 bases and J 1 base, with 10 bases left between them. There are 14 residues in the CDR3. CDR1 SNHLY and CDR2 FYNNEI come from the germline V gene. This CDR3 reads CASSRDLSNQPQHF. CDR3 DNA: TGTGCCAGCAGCCGGGACTTAAGCAATCAGCCCCAGCATTTT.

Ten or more counts support this clonotype. V usage is TRBV6-5 and J usage is TRBJ2-1; TRBD1 agrees at 10 bases. Trimming cost V 2 bases and J 7 bases; bases outside gene matches: 5. The V gene's germline CDR1 is MNHEY and CDR2 SVGAGI. This CDR3 is built from 15 residues. This CDR3 reads CASSYTGTGVNEQFF. In nucleotides, the CDR3 is TGTGCCAGCAGTTACACCGGGACAGGGGTTAATGAGCAGTTCTTC.

This clonotype was recorded many times. The chain joins TRBV7-8 to TRBJ1-1, with 7 nucleotides matching TRBD1. V lost 8 bases and J lost 1; bases outside the gene matches: 10. The CDR3 has 15 residues. Germline V gene sequence: CDR1 SGHVS, CDR2 FQNEAQ. The CDR3 DNA is TGTGCCAGCGGTCCATGGGGGACAGCGAACACTGAAGCTTTCTTT. It specifies CASGPWGTANTEAFF. The full variable domain, its missing parts supplied by reference TRBV7-8 and TRBJ1-1, is GAGVSQSPRYKVAKRGQDVALRCDPISGHVSLFWYQQALGQGPEFLTYFQNEAQLDKSGLPSDRFFAERPEGSVSTLKIQRTQQEDSAVYLCASGPWGTANTEAFFGQGTRLTVV.

This clonotype was counted only a few times. V usage is TRBV20-1 and J usage is TRBJ1-2, with 7 bases fitting TRBD1. Per the germline V gene, CDR1 is DFQATT and CDR2 is SNEGSKA (reference sequence). With 4 bases clipped from V and 5 bases from J, the junction kept 10 bases outside the gene matches. The CDR3 has 14 residues. This CDR3 reads CSANTGAGDYGYTF. In DNA, the CDR3 is TGCAGTGCTAATACAGGGGCCGGGGATTATGGCTACACCTTC.

The J gene is TRBJ2-5, the V gene TRBV6-2 or TRBV6-3; 8 bases fit TRBD2. In germline, CDR1 is MNHEY, CDR2 SVGEGT. Germline trimming cut 7 bases from V and 4 bases from J; bases unmatched to any gene: 5. The CDR3 contains 13 residues. CDR3 sequence: CASTRSGGETQYF. In nucleotides, the CDR3 is TGTGCCAGCACCCGGAGCGGGGGAGAGACCCAGTACTTC.

This clonotype occurred many times. V gene TRBV7-2 combines with J gene TRBJ1-2, with 12 bases aligning to TRBD1. V gave up 3 bases and J gave up 10 bases; unmatched junction bases: 9. CDR1 and CDR2 from the germline V gene are SGHTA and FQGNSA. The CDR3 sequence is 15 residues long. This CDR3 is CASSFPRDRGRDYTF. CDR3 nucleotide sequence: TGTGCCAGCAGCTTCCCCCGGGACAGGGGGCGAGACTACACCTTC.

This clonotype has ten or more counts. This chain connects TRBV7-3 to TRBJ1-2; 7 bases line up with TRBD1. Germline trimming cut 5 bases from V and 3 bases from J; bases unmatched to any gene: 6. The germline CDR1 and CDR2 sequences are SGHTA and FQGTGA. The CDR3 covers 14 residues. This CDR3 reads CASSPSTGDYGYTF. Here the CDR3 DNA reads TGTGCCAGCAGCCCGTCAACAGGGGACTATGGCTACACCTTC.

This clonotype was seen just once. The rearrangement joins TRBV2 to TRBJ1-4; a possible D gene is TRBD1 (6 bases). CDR1 and CDR2 from the germline V gene are SNHLY and FYNNEI. There are 16 residues in the CDR3. V dropped 3 bases and J dropped 3 bases, with 14 bases sitting between them. CDR3 bases: TGTGCCAGCAGTGAGGGCCTCGGGGGCTCTAATGAAAAACTGTTTTTT. This sequence encodes CASSEGLGGSNEKLFF. Supplemented by reference TRBV2 and TRBJ1-4, the full variable domain reads EPEVTQTPSHQVTQMGQEVILRCVPISNHLYFYWYRQILGQKVEFLVSFYNNEISEKSEIFDDQFSVERPDGSNFTLKIRSTKLEDSAMYFCASSEGLGGSNEKLFFGSGTQLSVL.

CDR3 DNA sequence: TGTGCCAGCAGTGAGCCAGGGTATCAGCCCCAGCATTTT. This gives the protein CASSEPGYQPQHF. The chain has TRBV6-2 or TRBV6-3 and TRBJ1-5; a possible D gene is TRBD1 (5 bases). Trimming removed 5 bases from V and 5 bases from J, with 10 bases in between. The CDR3 has 13 residues. Germline CDR1 reads MNHEY; CDR2 reads SVGEGT.

Only a few counts were recorded for this clonotype. The J gene is TRBJ2-7, the V gene TRBV28; 7 nucleotides agree with TRBD1. J was trimmed by 4 bases and V by 9 bases; bases with no gene match: 6. This CDR3 region has 12 residues. CDR1 and CDR2 (germline): MDHEN, SYDVKM. The CDR3 sequence is CASATGQYEQYF. The CDR3 DNA sequence: TGTGCCAGTGCGACAGGGCAATACGAGCAGTACTTC.

The rearrangement joins TRBV6-5 to TRBJ2-3; D gene uncertain. In germline, CDR1 is MNHEY, CDR2 SVGAGI. Trimming took off 0 bases at V and 2 bases at J, with 12 bases between the two ends. The CDR3 runs to 16 residues. The CDR3 DNA sequence: TGTGCCAGCAGTTACTCATCCCAGCAAACCACAGATACGCAGTATTTT. Protein: CASSYSSQQTTDTQYF.

There are many counts of this clonotype. The rearrangement joins TRBV7-3 to TRBJ2-3, with a possible D match to TRBD1 (5 bases). The V gene's germline CDR1 is SGHTA and CDR2 FQGTGA. The germline V and J ends were trimmed by 5 bases and 2 bases, with 8 bases remaining between them. This CDR3 is built from 13 residues. The CDR3 coding sequence is TGTGCCAGCAGCCCAGGGATCACAGATACGCAGTATTTT. Protein sequence: CASSPGITDTQYF.

About this clonotype itself: A much larger clone lies one base from this, so it may be a read error. CDR3 residues: CAGSQEGSGGAGTDTQYF. The CDR3 DNA sequence: TGCGCCGGCAGCCAAGAAGGTAGCGGGGGGGCCGGCACAGATACGCAGTATTTT. V is TRBV4-1 and J is TRBJ2-3; 11 bases line up with TRBD2. Germline V CDR1 and CDR2: MGHRA, YSYEKL. There are 18 residues in the CDR3.

This clonotype was found many times. The J gene is TRBJ2-5, the V gene TRBV5-5; 11 nucleotides agree with TRBD2. CDR3 length: 15 residues. J lost 2 bases, V lost 3 bases, and 3 bases had no gene match. Germline V gene lookup returns CDR1 SGHKS and CDR2 YYEKEE (reference sequence). CDR3 protein: CASSSIAGGQETQYF. The CDR3 nucleotides are TGTGCCAGCAGCTCAATAGCGGGGGGGCAAGAGACCCAGTACTTC.

The chain joins TRBV2 to TRBJ1-1; the match to TRBD1 covers 7 bases. The CDR3 has 15 residues. J gave up 2 bases and V 6 bases, and 9 bases lay outside the gene matches. CDR1 and CDR2 (germline): SNHLY, FYNNEI. The CDR3 spells CASREQTGPNTEAFF. CDR3 in DNA: TGTGCCAGCAGGGAGCAGACAGGGCCTAACACTGAAGCTTTCTTT.

This clonotype appeared a few times. The chain couples TRBV20-1 to TRBJ1-2; 7 positions match TRBD1. The germline CDR1 and CDR2 sequences are DFQATT and SNEGSKA (reference sequence). This CDR3 comprises 13 residues. Trimming took 5 bases from V and 4 from J; bases not matched to a gene: 7. CDR3 in DNA: TGCAGTGCTCGGGACAGAAGAGGCTATGGCTACACCTTC. Translated: CSARDRRGYGYTF.

This clonotype was seen repeatedly, ten times or more. The chain joins TRBV7-4 to TRBJ2-7, with 7 positions matching TRBD1. Germline CDR1 reads SGHVT; CDR2 reads SQSDAQ. This CDR3 spans 16 amino acids. V shed 5 bases, J shed 0 bases, and the junction held 10 bases outside the gene matches. CDR3 amino acids: CASSIIRDRFSYEQYF. CDR3 nucleotides: TGTGCCAGCAGCATTATCCGGGACAGATTCTCCTACGAGCAGTACTTC.

This rearrangement joins TRBV7-9 to TRBJ1-2, with D uncertain. The CDR3 extends over 12 amino acids. Deletions cut 4 bases from V and 7 bases from J, with 10 bases between. CDR1 is SEHNR and CDR2 is FQNEAQ in the germline V gene (reference sequence). CDR3 loop: CASSSSGVGYTF. The DNA for the CDR3 is TGTGCCAGCAGCTCCAGTGGAGTTGGCTACACCTTC.

This clonotype occurred once. The rearrangement uses TRBV6-5 and TRBJ2-7; 9 bases match TRBD1. This CDR3 has 17 residues. V shed 0 bases, J shed 5 bases, and the junction held 11 bases outside the gene matches. The V gene's germline CDR1 is MNHEY and CDR2 SVGAGI. The CDR3 loop reads CASSYSRPGQGGHEQYF. Here the CDR3 DNA reads TGTGCCAGCAGTTACTCAAGACCGGGACAGGGAGGCCACGAGCAGTACTTC.

The table lists this clonotype with many counts. V and J are TRBV27 and TRBJ2-7; 8 bases line up with TRBD1. The CDR3 consists of 14 residues. With 3 bases clipped from V and 3 bases from J, the junction kept 4 bases outside the gene matches. Looked up from germline, CDR1 is MNHEY and CDR2 is SMNVEV (reference sequence). The CDR3 region has the DNA TGTGCCAGCAGTTTTAGAGGACAGGGCTACGAGCAGTACTTC. Amino acid sequence: CASSFRGQGYEQYF.

This clonotype was seen a handful of times. The chain links TRBV29-1 to TRBJ2-7, with a tentative D call TRBD1 (5 bases). The CDR3 sequence is 12 residues long. Germline-derived CDR1 and CDR2 are SQVTM and ANQGSEA. V was clipped by 7 bases and J by 6 bases, with 16 bases between them. This chain's CDR3 is CSAADTSPEQYF. The DNA for the CDR3 is TGCAGCGCCGCGGACACCTCCCCCGAGCAGTACTTC.

This clonotype was counted many times. The gene calls are TRBV7-9 and TRBJ2-1, with 9 positions matching TRBD2. This CDR3 contains 18 residues. J was trimmed by 4 bases and V by 2 bases; bases with no gene match: 12. Germline values: CDR1 SEHNR, CDR2 FQNEAQ (reference sequence). The chain's CDR3 is CASSLSPVGTSRYNEQFF. For the CDR3, the DNA is TGTGCCAGCAGCTTATCGCCGGTCGGGACTAGCAGATACAATGAGCAGTTCTTC. The full variable domain, in which reference TRBV7-9 and TRBJ2-1 provide the parts outside the CDR3, is DTGVSQNPRHKITKRGQNVTFRCDPISEHNRLYWYRQTLGQGPEFLTYFQNEAQLEKSRLLSDRFSAERPKGSFSTLEIQRTEQGDSAMYLCASSLSPVGTSRYNEQFFGPGTRLTVL.

This clonotype has just a few counts. The rearrangement uses TRBV7-6 and TRBJ2-3; the match to TRBD2 covers 8 bases. Germline assignment: CDR1 SGHVS and CDR2 FNYEAQ. With V trimmed by 4 bases and J by 15 bases, 12 bases remained unmatched. The CDR3 runs to 13 residues. The CDR3 here is CASSSHTSGALYF. The CDR3 DNA is TGTGCCAGCAGCTCTCACACTAGCGGAGCCCTCTATTTT.

This clonotype has a count of ten or more. The chain has TRBV7-8 and TRBJ2-2; no clear D gene. Between the trimmed V and J ends, which lost 1 base and 6 bases, there was a span of 12 bases. Per the germline V gene, CDR1 is SGHVS and CDR2 is FQNEAQ. This CDR3 region has 15 residues. CDR3 nucleotides: TGTGCCAGCAGCTTAGAAATCAGCACCGCCGGGGAGCTGTTTTTT. It encodes CASSLEISTAGELFF.

There are a few counts of this clonotype. CDR3 bases: TGTGCCAGCAGAACAGGGGATGAGCAGTTCTTC. This codes for CASRTGDEQFF. J is TRBJ2-1 and V is TRBV2, with TRBD1 matching 7 bases. The V gene end was trimmed by 6 bases and the J gene end by 8 bases; junction bases not matched to a gene: 1. Germline V gives CDR1 SNHLY, CDR2 FYNNEI. This CDR3 has 11 amino acids.

V usage is TRBV5-4 and J usage is TRBJ1-1; D is possibly TRBD1 (6 bases). Per germline, CDR1 SGHNT and CDR2 YYREEE (reference sequence). This CDR3 has 15 residues. The V gene lost 4 bases and the J gene lost 2 bases, with 15 bases spanning the gap. The CDR3 sequence is CASSPKPDRNTEAFF. The CDR3 DNA follows: TGTGCCAGCAGCCCTAAGCCGGACAGAAACACTGAAGCTTTCTTT. The full variable domain, in which reference TRBV5-4 and TRBJ1-1 provide the parts outside the CDR3, is ETGVTQSPTHLIKTRGQQVTLRCSSQSGHNTVSWYQQALGQGPQFIFQYYREEENGRGNFPPRFSGLQFPNYSSELNVNALELDDSALYLCASSPKPDRNTEAFFGQGTRLTVV.